This passage covers 27 T cell receptor beta chains from one sample sequenced in a study of shared clonotypes between healthy human individuals. Clones were sequenced by immunoSEQ multiplex PCR, and TCRdb holds only the in-frame ones, with some missing. The table has 2,500,000 or so clones, 93% seen once. Sequencing input: naive CD4+ T cells from PBMCs. Sample subset: CD45RA+ positively selected. All receptors come from a young man in good health. Some clones in this sample may be carry-over from other donors' samples.

The J gene is TRBJ1-2, the V gene TRBV5-6; 7 bases line up with TRBD1. The CDR3 contains 14 residues. J gave up 5 bases and V 4 bases, and 8 bases lay outside the gene matches. Germline V gives CDR1 SGHDT, CDR2 YYEEEE. CDR3 amino acids: CASSLPGTAYGYTF. The CDR3 DNA sequence: TGTGCCAGCAGCCTACCAGGGACAGCGTATGGCTACACCTTC.

The chain uses TRBV23-1 and TRBJ1-1, with 8 positions matching TRBD1. TRBV23-1 is an ORF, with its function uncertain. This CDR3 has 18 residues. V gave up 4 bases and J gave up 0 bases; unmatched junction bases: 13. Here the CDR3 DNA reads TGCGCCAGCAGTCCCATCGTTGCAGGGGGCTCATTGAACACTGAAGCTTTCTTT. It codes for CASSPIVAGGSLNTEAFF.

The chain carries TRBV7-8 and TRBJ2-7; the D is unclear. The CDR3 loop spans 12 amino acids. CDR1 is SGHVS and CDR2 is FQNEAQ in the germline V gene. The ends were cut back, 2 bases at V and 9 bases at J, with 11 bases in the middle. The CDR3 sequence is CASSLKVWGQYF. The CDR3 DNA reads TGTGCCAGCAGCTTAAAAGTTTGGGGGCAGTACTTC.

The V and J genes are TRBV6-1 and TRBJ1-1; 12 bases agree with TRBD1. Germline V CDR1 and CDR2: MNHNS, SASEGT. J gave up 3 bases and V 4 bases, and 6 bases lay outside the gene matches. The CDR3 length is 16 residues. CDR3 residues: CASSAGQGAAYTEAFF. The CDR3 bases are TGTGCCAGCAGTGCGGGACAGGGGGCTGCCTACACTGAAGCTTTCTTT.

This chain uses TRBV7-2 with TRBJ2-7, with 8 bases that match TRBD2. Germline V gene sequence: CDR1 SGHTA, CDR2 FQGNSA. V lost 7 bases, J lost 3 bases, and 11 bases stayed unmatched. The CDR3 extends over 15 amino acids. The CDR3 coding sequence is TGTGCCAGCACGTCATCCCTAGCGGGCCTCTACGAGCAGTACTTC. Protein: CASTSSLAGLYEQYF.

The genes are TRBV27 and TRBJ1-1, with 10 positions matching TRBD1. The CDR3 spans 14 residues. The ends lost 5 bases at V and 6 bases at J; junction bases unmatched: 6. CDR1 and CDR2 from the germline V gene are MNHEY and SMNVEV (reference sequence). The CDR3 loop is CASSRDRGLSEAFF. As DNA, the CDR3 is TGTGCCAGCAGTCGGGACAGGGGACTTTCTGAAGCTTTCTTT.

The rearrangement joins TRBV4-3 to TRBJ1-1; no definite D call. From germline, CDR1 is LGHNA and CDR2 YSLEER. V was shortened by 0 bases and J by 7 bases, with 12 bases between the two germline ends. The CDR3 has 14 residues. The CDR3 region is CASSQDGRYFEAFF. CDR3 nucleotide sequence: TGCGCCAGCAGCCAAGATGGAAGATACTTTGAAGCTTTCTTT.

The V call is TRBV7-2, the J call TRBJ2-7; possible D gene TRBD1, 5 bases. Germline values: CDR1 SGHTA, CDR2 FQGNSA. V gave up 0 bases and J gave up 0 bases, with 18 bases separating them. The CDR3 extends over 18 amino acids. The CDR3 region is CASSLALPETAFSYEQYF. In nucleotides, the CDR3 is TGTGCCAGCAGCTTAGCCCTCCCGGAGACAGCCTTCTCCTACGAGCAGTACTTC.

On this clone: Other nucleotide sequences from this sample produce the same CDR3. The chain joins TRBV28 to TRBJ1-2, with a tentative D call TRBD1 (5 bases). V lost 4 bases to trimming and J lost 3 bases, with 9 bases between them. CDR1 and CDR2 from the germline V gene are MDHEN and SYDVKM. The CDR3 covers 13 residues. CDR3 region: CASSSGTDYGYTF. CDR3 nucleotide sequence: TGTGCCAGCAGTTCCGGGACGGACTATGGCTACACCTTC.

This clone was recorded once. The genes are TRBV28 and TRBJ2-5; 8 bases map to TRBD1. The germline CDR1 and CDR2 sequences are MDHEN and SYDVKM. This CDR3 contains 15 residues. Losses at the gene ends were 5 bases for V and 4 bases for J; bases not matched to a gene: 9. CDR3 bases: TGTGCCAGCAGTCCGAGGGACAGGAGGTCAGAGACCCAGTACTTC. Protein sequence: CASSPRDRRSETQYF.

V usage is TRBV18 and J usage is TRBJ2-7, with D possibly TRBD1 on 6 matching bases. V shed 3 bases and J shed 3 bases, with 9 bases lying between them. Germline-derived CDR1 and CDR2 are KGHSH and LQKENI. The CDR3 spans 13 residues. The CDR3 bases are TGTGCCAGCTCACCGCAACAGGGCTACGAGCAGTACTTC. Protein product: CASSPQQGYEQYF.

The V and J genes are TRBV19 and TRBJ2-3; 14 bases align to TRBD2. The CDR3 covers 17 residues. The germline CDR1 and CDR2 sequences are LNHDA and SQIVND (reference sequence). V was clipped by 6 bases and J by 4 bases; unmatched bases: 9. The CDR3 sequence is CASSLQGLAGDPDTQYF. The CDR3, as DNA: TGTGCCAGTAGCCTCCAGGGACTAGCGGGAGATCCAGATACGCAGTATTTT. The full variable domain, in which reference TRBV19 and TRBJ2-3 provide the parts outside the CDR3, is DGGITQSPKYLFRKEGQNVTLSCEQNLNHDAMYWYRQDPGQGLRLIYYSQIVNDFQKGDIAEGYSVSREKKESFPLTVTSAQKNPTAFYLCASSLQGLAGDPDTQYFGPGTRLTVL.

Points on this clone: The sample contains more than one DNA sequence encoding this CDR3. V is TRBV7-2 and J is TRBJ2-1; TRBD1 might be the D (5 bases). Germline CDR1 is SGHTA and CDR2 is FQGNSA. The CDR3 covers 14 residues. V lost 3 bases and J 2 bases, leaving 8 bases between the germline ends. CDR3 in DNA: TGTGCCAGCAGCTTGGGGCTCGCCTACAATGAGCAGTTCTTC. Protein product: CASSLGLAYNEQFF.

The J gene is TRBJ2-5, the V gene TRBV15; D might be TRBD1 (6 bases). The CDR3 is 15 amino acids. Germline V gives CDR1 LNHNV, CDR2 YYDKDF (reference sequence). V was pared by 1 base and J by 4 bases, with 13 bases between. CDR3 DNA: TGTGCCACCAGCAGAGGAGGGGGTACCCGAGAGACCCAGTACTTC. Translation: CATSRGGGTRETQYF.

The V and J genes are TRBV5-1 and TRBJ2-1; D unresolved. V shed 2 bases and J shed 0 bases, with 6 bases lying between them. The CDR3 loop spans 14 amino acids. From germline, CDR1 is SGHRS and CDR2 YFSETQ. The CDR3 reads CASSFESSYNEQFF. Here the CDR3 DNA reads TGCGCCAGCAGCTTTGAGAGCTCCTACAATGAGCAGTTCTTC.

The chain recombines TRBV6-5 with TRBJ1-1, with a possible D match to TRBD1 (6 bases). The CDR3 is 14 residues long. Deletions cut 5 bases from V and 1 base from J, with 11 bases between. From germline, CDR1 is MNHEY and CDR2 SVGAGI. In DNA, the CDR3 is TGTGCCAGCAGTCAGGACAGAGCGAACACTGAAGCTTTCTTT. As protein: CASSQDRANTEAFF.

The chain employs TRBV10-3 and TRBJ2-4; D is uncertain. Trimming stripped 0 bases from V and 4 bases from J, with 16 bases between. The CDR3 has 17 amino acids. Germline-derived CDR1 and CDR2 are ENHRY and SYGVKD. CDR3 protein: CAISESNGISWKNIQYF. The DNA of the CDR3 is TGTGCCATCAGTGAGTCGAACGGAATATCGTGGAAAAACATTCAGTACTTC.

This clone was recorded once. Other DNA sequences in the same sample also yield this CDR3. The rearrangement joins TRBV6-1 to TRBJ1-3; D unclear. CDR3 size: 12 residues. Trimming removed 1 base from V and 4 bases from J, with 2 bases in between. The germline V gene has CDR1 MNHNS and CDR2 SASEGT. The CDR3 region is CASSEVGNTIYF. DNA of the CDR3: TGTGCCAGCAGTGAAGTAGGAAACACCATATATTTT.

The chain joins TRBV11-3 to TRBJ2-5; weak D call: TRBD2 (6 bases). V was trimmed by 4 bases and J by 2 bases, leaving 14 bases between them. This CDR3 spans 15 amino acids. Germline loops: CDR1 SGHNT, CDR2 YENEEA. Here the CDR3 reads CASSSGVSGQETQYF. The CDR3 coding sequence is TGTGCCAGCAGCTCGGGGGTCAGCGGACAAGAGACCCAGTACTTC.

The rearrangement uses TRBV29-1 and TRBJ2-7; the D is unclear. V lost 4 bases and J 1 base, leaving 8 bases between the germline ends. Looked up from germline, CDR1 is SQVTM and CDR2 is ANQGSEA. CDR3 length: 12 residues. In DNA, the CDR3 is TGCAGCGTTGTAGAGAATTCCTACGAGCAGTACTTC. This codes for CSVVENSYEQYF.

This sequence joins TRBV6-5 and TRBJ2-5; tentatively, D is TRBD1 (6 bases). The germline CDR1 and CDR2 sequences are MNHEY and SVGAGI. The CDR3 contains 14 residues. V gave up 4 bases and J gave up 5 bases, with 14 bases separating them. The CDR3 DNA is TGTGCCAGCAGTTCCTGGGGGCCCCCGGAGACCCAGTACTTC. This encodes CASSSWGPPETQYF.

The rearrangement uses TRBV6-5 and TRBJ2-1; 10 nucleotides match TRBD2. CDR1 and CDR2 from the germline V gene are MNHEY and SVGAGI. The CDR3 loop spans 15 amino acids. The J segment lost 12 bases and the V segment lost 6 bases, leaving 14 bases of the junction unmatched. The CDR3 DNA reads as TGTGCCAGCAGCATAGCGGGAGGACAACCTCAACGGCAGTTCTTC. Translated, it gives CASSIAGGQPQRQFF.

The J gene is TRBJ1-2, the V gene TRBV5-4; 10 nucleotides line up with TRBD1. CDR3 length equals 16 residues. Unmatched junction bases numbered 10, after V lost 1 base and J lost 7 bases. Germline CDR1 and CDR2: SGHNT and YYREEE (reference sequence). The CDR3 is CASSLPTGGGGSGYTF. The CDR3 DNA reads TGTGCCAGCAGCTTGCCGACAGGGGGCGGAGGATCTGGCTACACCTTC.

This clone was seen once. This chain connects TRBV25-1 to TRBJ1-2; TRBD1 matches at 9 bases. Losses at the gene ends were 1 base for V and 3 bases for J; bases not matched to a gene: 3. Germline V CDR1 and CDR2: MGHDK, SYGVNS. The CDR3 consists of 15 residues. CDR3 coding DNA: TGTGCCAGCAGTGAATCAAGGACAGGGGACTATGGCTACACCTTC. Amino acids: CASSESRTGDYGYTF.

This clone has just one count. At the DNA level, this CDR3 is encoded by other sequences in the same sample as well. The rearrangement uses TRBV7-3 and TRBJ2-7; 9 bases are a match to TRBD1. J gave up 2 bases and V 0 bases, and 2 bases lay outside the gene matches. The CDR3 is made up of 15 amino acids. The V gene's germline CDR1 is SGHTA and CDR2 FQGTGA. CDR3 region: CASSLTGQGAYEQYF. The CDR3 nucleotides read TGTGCCAGCAGCTTAACGGGACAGGGTGCCTACGAGCAGTACTTC.

The chain employs TRBV5-1 and TRBJ1-1; D is perhaps TRBD1 (5 bases). V lost 4 bases, J lost 4 bases, and 17 bases lay in between. The CDR3 consists of 15 residues. Germline CDR1 and CDR2: SGHRS and YFSETQ. The CDR3 spells CASSPLRGGSTEAFF. The CDR3 DNA reads TGCGCCAGCAGCCCCCTGCGGGGGGGGAGCACTGAAGCTTTCTTT.

This clone was seen once. The CDR3 loop reads CAVRSRLAGGKNIQYF. CDR3 coding DNA: TGTGCTGTTAGGTCCAGGCTAGCGGGAGGGAAAAACATTCAGTACTTC. The rearrangement links TRBV30 to TRBJ2-4, with 12 bases identical to TRBD2. The CDR3 runs to 16 residues. Germline CDR1 reads GTSNPN; CDR2 reads SVGIG (reference sequence).